This T cell receptor (beta chain) derives from a study of human T cells and chemical hapten exposure. In the study overall: Upper inner arm skin measuring around 2 cm by around 2 cm received 2% DPC for sensitization. The patch tests put 0.01% DPC on the skin of the upper back and were read 6 days later.

Time point defined: patch test 1, 2 weeks after DPC sensitization. Indicated treatment: therapeutic diphenylcyclopropenone sensitization with weekly scalp DPC. Alopecia patients deemed DPC-suitable, aged 18 to 70, excluding pregnancy. Study processing details: TCRs per sample had a median of approximately 96,000 and ranged from roughly 23,224 to 700,000. TCRdb recomputed calls from the RACE reads with MiXCR, one row per CDR3 protein. The V and J calls reflect TCRdb's pipeline rather than the authors' work. The sample records about 120,000 distinct CDR3 sequences, roughly an eighth being singletons. Germline V gene data show CDR1 as MDHEN and CDR2 as SYDVKM. After removal of 5 bases from V and 5 bases from J, the junction contained 12 bases not matched to a gene. The CDR3 loop spans 17 amino acids.

The source of this sequence is a woman between 50 and 59 years old with alopecia areata. Some clones in this sample may be carry-over from other donors' samples. The sample consisted of whole blood, taken in connection with sensitization to the hapten diphenylcyclopropenone (DPC). This chain connects TRBV28 to TRBJ2-1; 10 nucleotides line up with TRBD2. The CDR3 DNA reads TGTGCCAGCAGTCCTGGTCTAGCGGGAGAGTGGCACAATGAGCAGTTCTTC. Protein sequence: CASSPGLAGEWHNEQFF.